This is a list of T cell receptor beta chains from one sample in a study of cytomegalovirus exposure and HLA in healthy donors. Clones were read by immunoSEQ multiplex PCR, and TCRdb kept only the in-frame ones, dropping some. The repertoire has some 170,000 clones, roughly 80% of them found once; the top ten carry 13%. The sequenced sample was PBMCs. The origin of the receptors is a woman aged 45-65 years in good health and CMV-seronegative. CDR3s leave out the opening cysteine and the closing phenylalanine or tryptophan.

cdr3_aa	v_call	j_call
ASSQDTVMNTEAF	TRBV4-1	TRBJ1-1
ASSSDITDTQY	TRBV5-1	TRBJ2-3
ASSVAPPEEAHSGNTIY	TRBV9	TRBJ1-3
ASSPREASGSRTDTQY	TRBV18	TRBJ2-3
ASSYGQGGSYEQY	TRBV6-5	TRBJ2-7
ASGSVPLAGGFFGDTQY	TRBV12-5	TRBJ2-3
AWSDSYNSPLH	TRBV30	TRBJ1-6
ASSHADRNTNEQY	TRBV13	TRBJ2-7
ASSPELNTEAF	TRBV2	TRBJ1-1
ASSRGLAGANEQY	TRBV6-5	TRBJ2-7
ASSSLDNPSRGYT	TRBV11-2	TRBJ1-2
ASSARLAIQETQY	TRBV9	TRBJ2-5
ATSRGTLAGVGDEQY	TRBV15	TRBJ2-7
AWVYGGFDTGELF	TRBV30	TRBJ2-2
ASSLGQGENSPLH	TRBV7-9	TRBJ1-6
ASSLGGTGSYEQY	TRBV13	TRBJ2-7
ASSFGTGIILGPYEQY	TRBV7-9	TRBJ2-7
ASSIQDRGNRWNSPLH	TRBV19	TRBJ1-6
ASSSRGTSGIADTQY	TRBV5-1	TRBJ2-3
ASSLGQVRSLH	TRBV7-9	TRBJ1-6
ASSSPGTGMGKQY	TRBV5-1	TRBJ2-5
ASSPTGVDTQY	TRBV5-8	TRBJ2-3
ASRTGTNTDTQY	TRBV2	TRBJ2-3
ASSRDRDSLYEQY	TRBV27	TRBJ2-7
ASSSPGGDEQF	TRBV7-2	TRBJ2-1
ARPGVFGAYNSPLH	TRBV23-1	TRBJ1-6
ASSPGVLTSGNNEQF	TRBV18	TRBJ2-1
ASGGDRVTFRTEAF	TRBV10-2	TRBJ1-1
ATSSRTNEQF	TRBV15	TRBJ2-1
ASSPRTESYEQY	TRBV4-2	TRBJ2-7
ASRLSNVMTGELF	TRBV6-1	TRBJ2-2
ASSGQGLNSPLH	TRBV6-6	TRBJ1-6
ASSERPEKLF	TRBV2	TRBJ1-4
ATQGLRTDTQY	TRBV7-8	TRBJ2-3
ASTGKETQY	TRBV6-6	TRBJ2-5
ASSPFGVNTEAF	TRBV5-6	TRBJ1-1
ASSWGVVSYEQY	TRBV11-2	TRBJ2-7
ASSLAQGAYEQY	TRBV5-6	TRBJ2-7
ASSLTGGLVGNTIY	TRBV7-2	TRBJ1-3
ASSRDRAESPLH	TRBV19	TRBJ1-6